A single sample gave rise to the 18 T cell receptor beta chains below, sequenced in a study of OX40 agonist ivuxolimab in advanced cancers. The assay was immunoSEQ multiplex PCR, and TCRdb's table has in-frame clones only and misses some. Here the sample spans about 72,000 clones, roughly 90% being singletons. This specimen was CD4+ or CD8+ T cells sorted from blood, taken in a trial of the OX40 agonist ivuxolimab. The receptors come from an adult with an advanced solid tumor such as melanoma, head and neck, liver or kidney cancer.

This clone has only one observation. This chain links TRBV4-1 with TRBJ2-2; 8 positions agree with TRBD2. This CDR3 has 17 amino acids. CDR1 is MGHRA, CDR2 YSYEKL, per germline. With 2 bases clipped from V and 5 bases from J, the junction kept 10 bases outside the gene matches. CDR3: CASSQREGVGITGELFF. CDR3 in DNA: TGCGCCAGCAGCCAACGGGAGGGAGTGGGAATTACCGGGGAGCTGTTTTTT.

The sample holds one count of this clone. The V gene is TRBV6-5, the J gene TRBJ2-1, with 8 nucleotides matching TRBD1. This CDR3 is 16 amino acids long. Germline-derived CDR1 and CDR2 are MNHEY and SVGAGI. The V segment lost 2 bases and the J segment 5 bases; nucleotides outside the gene matches: 8. The CDR3, as DNA: TGTGCCAGCAGTTACACTTCAGGGGGCGAGAACAATGAGCAGTTCTTC. Translated, it gives CASSYTSGGENNEQFF.

The chain is built from TRBV5-1 and TRBJ2-2; 8 nucleotides align to TRBD2. This CDR3 contains 18 residues. The germline V gene encodes CDR1 SGHRS and CDR2 YFSETQ. J gave up 3 bases and V 0 bases, and 10 bases lay outside the gene matches. The chain's CDR3 is CASSLAGLAGTHTGELFF. CDR3 nucleotides: TGCGCCAGCAGCTTGGCGGGGCTAGCGGGTACTCACACCGGGGAGCTGTTTTTT.

J is TRBJ2-7 and V is TRBV2; the match to TRBD2 covers 10 bases. There are 14 residues in the CDR3. J lost 3 bases, V lost 6 bases, and 5 bases had no gene match. Germline CDR1 is SNHLY and CDR2 is FYNNEI. The CDR3 spells CASRWASGGYEQYF. The CDR3 nucleotides are TGTGCCAGCAGATGGGCTAGCGGGGGCTACGAGCAGTACTTC.

The chain joins TRBV7-6 to TRBJ1-1; the D is unclear. The CDR3 has 13 residues. Between the trimmed V and J ends, which lost 1 base and 8 bases, there was a span of 11 bases. The germline V gene has CDR1 SGHVS and CDR2 FNYEAQ. CDR3 bases: TGTGCCAGCAGCTTAGGGTGGGCGTCGGAAGCTTTCTTT. It translates to CASSLGWASEAFF.

This clone has only a few counts. This chain uses TRBV5-1 with TRBJ2-7, with 15 bases aligning to TRBD2. The CDR3 extends over 18 amino acids. The V gene's germline CDR1 is SGHRS and CDR2 YFSETQ. Trimming took 7 bases from V and 3 from J; bases not matched to a gene: 14. The CDR3 bases are TGCGCCAGCGGCGGAGGACTAGCGGGGGGGTCCACGGGCTACGAGCAGTACTTC. Translated, it gives CASGGGLAGGSTGYEQYF.

This clone appeared a single time. The V call is TRBV11-2, the J call TRBJ2-3; a weak D match, TRBD2 (5 bases). Germline V gene data show CDR1 as SGHAT and CDR2 as FQNNGV. This CDR3 is 14 amino acids long. The germline V and J ends were trimmed by 2 bases and 5 bases, with 11 bases remaining between them. The CDR3 nucleotides read TGTGCCAGCAGCTTAATGGCCGGGATAGATACGCAGTATTTT. Translating gives CASSLMAGIDTQYF.

V and J are TRBV7-6 and TRBJ2-2, with D unresolved. CDR3 size: 15 residues. V was trimmed by 8 bases and J by 9 bases, leaving 22 bases between them. The germline V gene has CDR1 SGHVS and CDR2 FNYEAQ. Written as DNA, the CDR3 is TGTGCCAGCCCGCAACACGGCCGGGCCCTCCGGGAGCTGTTTTTT. It encodes CASPQHGRALRELFF.

The rearrangement uses TRBV11-2 and TRBJ2-3, with TRBD1 identical over 9 bases. The CDR3 covers 15 residues. The germline V gene has CDR1 SGHAT and CDR2 FQNNGV. V lost 4 bases to trimming and J lost 0 bases; unmatched junction nucleotides: 2. CDR3 region: CASSSGTGSTDTQYF. CDR3 DNA sequence: TGTGCCAGCAGCTCCGGGACAGGGAGCACAGATACGCAGTATTTT. The full variable domain, in which reference TRBV11-2 and TRBJ2-3 provide the parts outside the CDR3, is EAGVAQSPRYKIIEKRQSVAFWCNPISGHATLYWYQQILGQGPKLLIQFQNNGVVDDSQLPKDRFSAERLKGVDSTLKIQPAKLEDSAVYLCASSSGTGSTDTQYFGPGTRLTVL.

This CDR3 reads CSATGQETQYF. The DNA of the CDR3 is TGCAGTGCTACGGGCCAAGAGACCCAGTACTTC. The chain has TRBV20-1 and TRBJ2-5; D not resolved. The CDR3 covers 11 residues. Germline CDR1 is DFQATT and CDR2 is SNEGSKA (reference sequence). Trimming removed 4 bases at V and 1 base at J, with 4 bases between.

The chain links TRBV19 to TRBJ2-2; 8 nucleotides match TRBD2. Trimming removed 5 bases from V and 0 bases from J; junction bases left unmatched: 5. The CDR3 sequence is 16 residues long. Germline V gives CDR1 LNHDA, CDR2 SQIVND (reference sequence). In nucleotides, the CDR3 is TGTGCCAGTAGTGAGGCGCGGGGGGCGAACACCGGGGAGCTGTTTTTT. It encodes CASSEARGANTGELFF.

J is TRBJ1-5 and V is TRBV7-8; no clear D. The CDR3 spans 13 residues. Germline assignment: CDR1 SGHVS and CDR2 FQNEAQ. Trimming shortened V by 2 bases and J by 7 bases, and 9 bases separated the two germline ends. Here the CDR3 reads CASSLMGHQPQHF. In DNA form, the CDR3 reads TGTGCCAGCAGCTTAATGGGTCACCAGCCCCAGCATTTT.

This clone has just a few counts. This chain uses TRBV2 with TRBJ1-1; D is unresolved. CDR1 and CDR2 (germline): SNHLY, FYNNEI. V lost 6 bases, J lost 6 bases, and 14 bases lay in between. This CDR3 spans 13 amino acids. The CDR3 is CASRTPGSAEAFF. Here the CDR3 DNA reads TGTGCCAGCAGGACCCCCGGTTCTGCTGAAGCTTTCTTT.

This clone was detected only once. The chain carries TRBV14 and TRBJ2-5; TRBD2 matches at 10 bases. With V trimmed by 5 bases and J by 5 bases, 8 bases remained unmatched. This CDR3 has 15 residues. Germline V gene sequence: CDR1 SGHDN, CDR2 FVKESK. The CDR3 region is CASSKWTSGRETQYF. The DNA of the CDR3 is TGTGCCAGCAGCAAATGGACTAGCGGTCGGGAGACCCAGTACTTC.

The genes are TRBV7-1 and TRBJ2-3; unclear D gene. TRBV7-1 falls under the ORF class, with uncertain function. The CDR3 extends over 14 amino acids. V was trimmed by 7 bases and J by 4 bases, leaving 15 bases between them. The CDR3 region has the DNA TGTGCCAGCACCCACTTTTCAAGTGCAGATACGCAGTATTTT. Amino acids: CASTHFSSADTQYF.

This clone was detected only once. The rearrangement uses TRBV2 and TRBJ2-5, with D uncertain. This CDR3 is built from 11 residues. The germline V and J ends were trimmed by 4 bases and 4 bases, with 4 bases remaining between them. Looked up from germline, CDR1 is SNHLY and CDR2 is FYNNEI. The chain's CDR3 is CASSALETQYF. DNA for the CDR3: TGTGCCAGCAGTGCGCTAGAGACCCAGTACTTC.

The chain combines TRBV6-4 with TRBJ2-5; D ambiguous. Looked up from germline, CDR1 is MRHNA and CDR2 is SNTAGT. V dropped 4 bases and J dropped 7 bases, with 13 bases sitting between them. This CDR3 is 13 amino acids long. The DNA for the CDR3 is TGTGCCAGCAGTGCGGGCCCGATGGGGACCCAGTACTTC. Protein: CASSAGPMGTQYF.

The V call is TRBV7-2, the J call TRBJ2-1; 10 bases are a match to TRBD2. The CDR3 consists of 16 residues. The germline V gene encodes CDR1 SGHTA and CDR2 FQGNSA. The V and J ends lost 0 bases and 2 bases, in that order; junction bases with no gene match: 1. Here the CDR3 DNA reads TGTGCCAGCAGCTTAGCGAGCGGGGGGGCCTACAATGAGCAGTTCTTC. Its translation is CASSLASGGAYNEQFF.